A selection of T cell receptor beta chains follows, all from one sample in a study of persistence of HIV-infected CD4 T cells. The table came from immunoSEQ multiplex PCR; TCRdb's copy has only in-frame clones and leaves some out. The repertoire holds roughly 43,000 clones, with approximately 88% as singletons. Their target antigens are unknown. The sample consisted of CD4+ T cells sorted from PBMCs after 18-hour stimulation, taken from a patient who received antiretroviral therapy. The origin of the receptors is an adult man with HIV who was CMV-seropositive. The CDR3 runs from the conserved cysteine through the conserved F or W. A D gene is named only where the DNA matches it firmly. A row's size may be missing; if present it is once, few, many or a size class.

TRBD1,TRBV6-1,TRBJ1-1,NA,TGTGCCAGCAGTCTTCAGGGGGACACTGAAGCTTTCTTT,CASSLQGDTEAFF
NA,TRBV28,TRBJ1-1,NA,TGTGCCAGCAGGACAGGTGGGGACACTGAAGCTTTCTTT,CASRTGGDTEAFF
NA,TRBV7-8,TRBJ2-7,NA,TGTGCCAGCAGCTTACAAGGCTCGCCGAGTAGTACCGAGCAGTACTTC,CASSLQGSPSSTEQYF
NA,TRBV7-2,TRBJ2-1,NA,TGTGCCAGCAGCTTAGCGCGAGGAGTGGGGAATGAGCAGTTCTTC,CASSLARGVGNEQFF
NA,TRBV6-6,TRBJ1-5,few,TGTGCCAGCAGTTACGGGGCCCCCCGAGGGCATCAGCCCCAGCATTTT,CASSYGAPRGHQPQHF
TRBD1,TRBV23-1,TRBJ1-5,NA,TGCGCCAGCAGTCAATCGCACCACAGGGGAAGTAATCAGCCCCAGCATTTT,CASSQSHHRGSNQPQHF
TRBD1,TRBV18,TRBJ2-1,few,TGTGCCAGCTCTGCGGGACAGGGTTTGAGTGAGCAGTTCTTC,CASSAGQGLSEQFF
NA,TRBV7-8,TRBJ1-6,once,TGTGCCAGCAGCCGGCACCTTGAGGCCCTCCACTTT,CASSRHLEALHF
TRBD2,TRBV28,TRBJ2-3,NA,TGTGCCAGCAGTCCGTCTAGCGGGGGGTACGAGGGGCCCACAGATACGCAGTATTTT,CASSPSSGGYEGPTDTQYF
TRBD1,TRBV5-1,TRBJ1-5,NA,TGCGCCAGCAGCGCACAGGGGGCGCCCAATCAGCCCCAGCATTTT,CASSAQGAPNQPQHF
NA,TRBV20-1,TRBJ1-1,NA,TGCAGTGCTAGTCGACAGCAAAACACTGAAGCTTTCTTT,CSASRQQNTEAFF
NA,TRBV19,TRBJ1-2,NA,TGTGCCAGTAGATCCTTCCGGGACGGGGTTAACTATGGCTACACCTTC,CASRSFRDGVNYGYTF
TRBD1,TRBV5-1,TRBJ1-4,NA,TGCGCCAGCAGCGTAGGGACAGCCTCAACTAATGAAAAACTGTTTTTT,CASSVGTASTNEKLFF
TRBD1,TRBV2,TRBJ1-5,NA,TGTGCCAGCAGGGGGACAGGGCATCAGCCCCAGCATTTT,CASRGTGHQPQHF
NA,TRBV28,TRBJ2-7,NA,TGTGCCAGCAGCTCTATACGGGGCGAGCAGTACTTC,CASSSIRGEQYF
NA,TRBV2,TRBJ1-5,once,TGTGCCAGCAGCCCCACGGGGAGGCTCAATAACAATCAGCCCCAGCATTTT,CASSPTGRLNNNQPQHF
NA,TRBV7-9,TRBJ1-6,NA,TGTGCCAGCAGCCATGACAGGAGGTTTTATGATTCACCCCTCCACTTT,CASSHDRRFYDSPLHF
NA,TRBV24-1,TRBJ2-3,NA,TGTGCCACCAGTGAGACGGGGGTGAGCACAGATACGCAGTATTTT,CATSETGVSTDTQYF
TRBD1,TRBV6-5,TRBJ1-4,NA,TGTGCCAGCAGGCCGACAGGGACAAAGGAAAAACTGTTTTTT,CASRPTGTKEKLFF
NA,TRBV19,TRBJ2-1,NA,TGTGCCAGTAGTATACGGTGGGAGAATGAGCAGTTCTTC,CASSIRWENEQFF
NA,TRBV5-6,TRBJ2-5,NA,TGTGCCAGCAGCTTGGGGTGGGACCGGCCCCAGTACTTC,CASSLGWDRPQYF
NA,TRBV4-1,TRBJ1-3,NA,TGCGCCAGCAGCCAAGTGGGGACGGAAGGAAACACCATATATTTT,CASSQVGTEGNTIYF
NA,TRBV19,TRBJ2-3,NA,TGTGCCAGTAGTCATCAGGGGTATCGGTCAGATACGCAGTATTTT,CASSHQGYRSDTQYF
TRBD1,TRBV14,TRBJ2-2,once,TGTGCCAGCAGCCTACTACAGGGGGCGTACGGGGAGCTGTTTTTT,CASSLLQGAYGELFF
TRBD2,TRBV19,TRBJ2-3,NA,TGTGCCAGTAGACCACTAGCGGGGGGCCAAACAGATACGCAGTATTTT,CASRPLAGGQTDTQYF
NA,TRBV30,TRBJ1-1,NA,TGTGCCTGGAGAAGGGACACTTTGAACACTGAAGCTTTCTTT,CAWRRDTLNTEAFF
TRBD2,TRBV7-2,TRBJ2-5,NA,TGTGCCAGCAGCTTAGCGAGGCGGGGGGGAGAGACCCAGTACTTC,CASSLARRGGETQYF